This TCR beta chain was recorded in a study of blood T cell repertoires in COVID-19. Study-wide background: Sites across the United States, Italy and Spain contributed samples from acute and convalescent COVID-19.

In the original workflow: Cell counts per sample came from amplifying reference gene primers. Here immunoSEQ multiplex PCR was the method, and the copy in TCRdb shows in-frame clones only, minus some. V, J and clone size are taken as reported in that table, and D and trimming were inferred from the DNA itself. In the table there are about 300,000 clones, 70% to 90% of which are singletons. Everyone who took part was 18 to 89 years old, and they came from roughly 25 US areas. Membership in each cohort depended on participant-reported clinical history. The CDR3 length is 17 residues. The clonotype was recovered from a man aged 25-40 years who had recovered from COVID-19. This chain uses TRBV12-2 with TRBJ1-4. TRBV12-2 is a known pseudogene. The sequencing sample was made of PBMCs or T cells enriched from blood (not recorded which). The CDR3 sequence is CASRLRGRGTTNEKLFF. The CDR3 nucleotides read TGTGCAAGTCGCCTTAGGGGGAGGGGGACAACTAATGAAAAACTGTTTTTT.